This T cell receptor (beta chain) derives from a study of T-cell memory formation after mild COVID-19. The V end lost 0 bases, the J end lost 7 bases, and 16 bases lay between the germline ends. The length of the CDR3 is 15 residues. Germline CDR1 reads LGHDT; CDR2 reads YNNKEL (reference sequence). About this clonotype: The antigen is undetermined.

General study points: There were some responding clones in pre-infection memory, which suggested that cross-reactive memory had joined.

With constant-segment primers, 5'RACE yielded cDNA libraries of TCR alpha and TCR beta that carried sample barcodes and UMIs. TCRdb itself ran the 5' RACE reads through MiXCR, one entry per CDR3 protein. The profile shows fewer than 500,000 distinct CDR3 sequences, nearly 25% of them singletons. The sample taken for sequencing was PBMCs or a T cell subset sorted from them (not recorded which). This chain uses TRBV3-1 with TRBJ2-7; D not certain. This sequence was found in an adult woman who had mild COVID-19 (a few samples of this study predate the infection). Cell type and time point are not known. CDR3 nucleotide sequence: TGTGCCAGCAGCCAAGATATCATGGCCGGCAGAGAGCAGTACTTC. Its protein product is CASSQDIMAGREQYF.